Listed below are T cell receptor beta chains from one sample, sequenced in a study of CD8 T cells in Susac syndrome. One entry per CDR3 protein, called by TCRdb with MiXCR from the immunoSEQ multiplex PCR reads. The repertoire holds approximately 100,000 distinct CDR3 sequences, around nine tenths seen once, with 0.13% to 0.15% in the top ten. Sequenced sample: CD4+ T cells from PBMCs. These receptors came from a human donor in good health. The CDR3 runs from the conserved cysteine through the conserved F or W. The D gene is left open where the match is weak. Clone size, where shown, is once, few, many, or a class for clones that have expanded.

D,V,J,size,CDR3,DNA
TRBD2,TRBV7-3,TRBJ2-7,.,CASSFIGGSTYEQYF,TGTGCCAGCAGCTTTATCGGGGGGTCAACCTACGAGCAGTACTTC
.,TRBV29-1,TRBJ1-1,.,CSISGVAEAFF,TGCAGCATCTCCGGGGTAGCTGAAGCTTTCTTT
.,TRBV7-2,TRBJ1-1,.,CASSVQVGKGMNTEAFF,TGTGCCAGCAGCGTGCAGGTTGGCAAGGGCATGAACACTGAAGCTTTCTTT
.,TRBV20-1,TRBJ2-1,.,CSARVGQEQFF,TGCAGTGCTAGAGTAGGACAAGAGCAGTTCTTC
.,TRBV14,TRBJ2-5,.,CASSQDMAVTTQYF,TGTGCCAGCAGCCAAGATATGGCCGTTACGACCCAGTACTTC
.,TRBV20-1,TRBJ1-6,.,CSARDLPAPDSPLHF,TGCAGTGCTAGAGATCTACCAGCTCCGGATTCACCCCTCCACTTT
TRBD1,TRBV29-1,TRBJ1-2,.,CSFGTGGFRGYTF,TGCAGCTTCGGGACAGGGGGATTTCGGGGCTACACCTTC
.,TRBV6-5,TRBJ2-5,.,CASRTPGGPETQYF,TGTGCCAGCAGAACCCCCGGGGGGCCGGAGACCCAGTACTTC
.,TRBV2,TRBJ1-1,.,CASSAQINTEAFF,TGTGCCAGCAGTGCCCAGATAAACACTGAAGCTTTCTTT
TRBD2,TRBV7-2,TRBJ2-7,.,CASSLESGGGPYEQYF,TGTGCCAGCAGCTTAGAGTCTGGGGGAGGGCCGTACGAGCAGTACTTC
TRBD1,TRBV7-9,TRBJ1-5,.,CASSEGQGSVDQPQHF,TGTGCCAGCAGCGAGGGACAGGGGAGCGTCGATCAGCCCCAGCATTTT
.,TRBV20-1,TRBJ2-1,.,CSARDIREQFF,TGCAGTGCTAGAGATATCCGGGAGCAGTTCTTC
.,TRBV6-6,TRBJ2-2,.,CASSDTGELFF,TGTGCCAGCAGTGACACCGGGGAGCTGTTTTTT
TRBD2,TRBV12-3/TRBV12-4,TRBJ2-3,.,CASSLAGTFTDTQYF,TGTGCCAGCAGCCTAGCGGGGACATTCACAGATACGCAGTATTTT
.,TRBV12-3/TRBV12-4,TRBJ1-1,.,CASSHVQEAFF,TGTGCCAGCAGTCATGTCCAGGAAGCTTTCTTT
.,TRBV27,TRBJ2-5,.,CASSLNPGRFQETQYF,TGTGCCAGCAGTTTAAACCCCGGGAGATTTCAAGAGACCCAGTACTTC
.,TRBV5-1,TRBJ2-7,.,CASSLGRSSYEQYF,TGCGCCAGCAGCTTGGGACGTAGCTCCTACGAGCAGTACTTC
.,TRBV9,TRBJ1-1,once,CASSKTRTVATEAFF,TGTGCCAGCAGCAAAACTCGGACAGTTGCCACTGAAGCTTTCTTT
.,TRBV7-2,TRBJ2-1,.,CASSPETRGYNEQFF,TGTGCCAGCAGCCCGGAGACTAGAGGGTACAATGAGCAGTTCTTC
.,TRBV6-2/TRBV6-3,TRBJ1-1,.,CASRNAGAGNTEAFF,TGTGCCAGCAGGAATGCGGGGGCAGGGAACACTGAAGCTTTCTTT
.,TRBV6-5,TRBJ2-6,.,CASGTNVLTF,TGTGCCAGCGGTACCAACGTCCTGACTTTC
.,TRBV6-5,TRBJ1-1,.,CASRDRGQGSRVFF,TGTGCCAGCAGGGACCGTGGGCAGGGCAGTCGAGTTTTCTTT
.,TRBV20-1,TRBJ1-2,.,CSAPRKSGEGVQLGYGYTF,TGCAGTGCTCCGAGGAAGAGCGGGGAGGGGGTGCAGTTGGGCTATGGCTACACCTTC
.,TRBV6-2/TRBV6-3,TRBJ1-5,.,CASSRVSQPQHF,TGTGCCAGCAGCAGGGTCTCTCAGCCCCAGCATTTT
TRBD2,TRBV30,TRBJ2-3,.,CAWQRTSGGGDTQYF,TGTGCCTGGCAGAGGACTAGCGGGGGCGGGGATACGCAGTATTTT
TRBD2,TRBV7-9,TRBJ2-7,.,CASSLGLDSGGSYEQYF,TGTGCCAGCAGCTTAGGGTTGGATAGCGGGGGATCATACGAGCAGTACTTC
.,TRBV29-1,TRBJ2-1,.,CSVLWGRNEQFF,TGCAGCGTTTTATGGGGAAGGAATGAGCAGTTCTTC
.,TRBV3-1,TRBJ1-1,once,CASSLGTALNTEAFF,TGTGCCAGCAGCCTAGGGACCGCCCTGAACACTGAAGCTTTCTTT
.,TRBV6-5,TRBJ1-1,.,CASSHHEQPEAFF,TGTGCCAGCAGTCACCATGAACAGCCTGAAGCTTTCTTT
.,TRBV29-1,TRBJ2-1,.,CSVVGNSYNEQFF,TGCAGCGTTGTAGGGAACTCCTACAATGAGCAGTTCTTC
.,TRBV29-1,TRBJ1-5,.,CSVAKGLNQPQHF,TGCAGCGTCGCGAAGGGCCTTAATCAGCCCCAGCATTTT
.,TRBV20-1,TRBJ1-2,once,CSSGGDISNYGYTF,TGCAGTTCGGGTGGGGACATATCCAACTATGGCTACACCTTC
TRBD1,TRBV4-1,TRBJ2-1,.,CASSQAGGTGDVYEQFF,TGCGCCAGCAGCCAGGCTGGCGGGACAGGGGATGTCTATGAGCAGTTCTTC
.,TRBV6-5,TRBJ2-6,.,CASSGGSGANVLTF,TGTGCCAGCAGTGGGGGTAGTGGGGCCAACGTCCTGACTTTC
TRBD1,TRBV29-1,TRBJ1-5,.,CSVASGTGGNQPQHF,TGCAGCGTCGCCTCCGGGACAGGTGGCAATCAGCCCCAGCATTTT
TRBD1,TRBV18,TRBJ2-7,.,CASSLTGGKTYEQYF,TGTGCCAGCTCCCTCACAGGGGGGAAAACCTACGAGCAGTACTTC
.,TRBV29-1,TRBJ1-2,.,CSVGMGLSGGYTF,TGCAGCGTGGGTATGGGACTCTCGGGTGGCTACACCTTC
TRBD2,TRBV5-1,TRBJ2-1,.,CASRMELAGYEQFF,TGCGCCAGCAGGATGGAACTAGCGGGATATGAGCAGTTCTTC
TRBD2,TRBV20-1,TRBJ2-3,.,CSARDGGSYTDTQYF,TGCAGTGCTAGAGATGGCGGGAGTTACACAGATACGCAGTATTTT
.,TRBV10-3,TRBJ1-6,once,CAISERGADYNSPLHF,TGTGCCATCAGTGAGAGGGGGGCAGACTATAATTCACCCCTCCACTTT
.,TRBV29-1,TRBJ1-1,.,CSVAPSVTNTEAFF,TGCAGCGTGGCCCCATCGGTAACGAACACTGAAGCTTTCTTT
TRBD1,TRBV12-3/TRBV12-4,TRBJ2-1,.,CAISGDRVSYNEQFF,TGTGCCATCTCAGGGGACAGGGTGTCCTACAATGAGCAGTTCTTC
TRBD1,TRBV20-1,TRBJ1-1,.,CSARAGTGVTEAFF,TGCAGTGCTAGAGCTGGGACAGGGGTGACTGAAGCTTTCTTT
TRBD1,TRBV7-2,TRBJ2-7,.,CASSLGPGQGPYEQYF,TGTGCCAGCAGCTTAGGGCCGGGACAGGGGCCCTACGAGCAGTACTTC
.,TRBV2,TRBJ2-5,.,CASTRGGSETQYF,TGTGCCAGCACCCGAGGGGGGTCGGAGACCCAGTACTTC
.,TRBV5-6,TRBJ2-5,.,CASSRNRRETQYF,TGTGCCAGCAGCAGAAACAGGAGAGAGACCCAGTACTTC
.,TRBV5-8,TRBJ1-2,.,CASSFTSSRHYGYTF,TGTGCCAGCAGCTTCACGTCGTCTCGGCACTATGGCTACACCTTC
.,TRBV7-3,TRBJ1-1,.,CASSLTGGPIRRMNTEAFF,TGTGCCAGCAGCTTAACTGGAGGTCCCATACGGCGTATGAACACTGAAGCTTTCTTT
TRBD1,TRBV10-2,TRBJ2-3,.,CATRVDRGTDTQYF,TGCGCCACCAGGGTTGACAGGGGCACAGATACGCAGTATTTT
.,TRBV20-1,TRBJ2-2,.,CSASKVSPNTGELFF,TGCAGTGCTAGTAAGGTTTCACCGAACACCGGGGAGCTGTTTTTT
TRBD2,TRBV19,TRBJ2-1,.,CASIGLAGEVRNEQFF,TGTGCCAGTATCGGCCTAGCGGGAGAGGTAAGGAATGAGCAGTTCTTC